The rows below give T cell receptor beta chains drawn from one sample of a study of T cell responses to AZD1222 COVID-19 vaccine. Measured with immunoSEQ multiplex PCR; TCRdb has only the in-frame clones, and not every one. This table holds approximately 89,000 clones, around nine tenths found once. This specimen was peripheral blood, taken on day 0 of AZD1222 vaccination. These TCRs come from an adult in good health. Each CDR3 is given with its conserved first and last residue. D genes are given only for firm matches. A row's size may be missing; if present it is once, few, many or a size class.

>TRBJ2-1|11|TRBV4-1|.|.
CASSLYNEQFF
TGCGCCAGCAGCCTCTACAATGAGCAGTTCTTC
>TRBJ1-5|15|TRBV4-3|.|.
CASSPPGPTYQPQHF
TGCGCCAGCAGCCCTCCCGGGCCCACGTATCAGCCCCAGCATTTT
>TRBJ2-1|13|TRBV7-2|.|TRBD2
CASSFHSGGEQFF
TGTGCCAGCAGCTTTCATAGCGGGGGCGAGCAGTTCTTC
>TRBJ1-5|14|TRBV27|.|.
CASSFQGDNQPQHF
TGTGCCAGCAGTTTTCAGGGAGACAATCAGCCCCAGCATTTT
>TRBJ2-3|14|TRBV6-4|few|.
CASSERGASDTQYF
TGTGCCAGCAGTGAGAGGGGCGCATCAGATACGCAGTATTTT
>TRBJ2-1|16|TRBV29-1|once|TRBD2
CSVAHLLAGEHNEQFF
TGCAGCGTCGCCCACTTGCTAGCGGGTGAGCACAATGAGCAGTTCTTC
>TRBJ2-5|17|TRBV15|.|.
CATSRPILGGGQETQYF
TGTGCCACCAGCAGACCCATCCTTGGGGGCGGACAAGAGACCCAGTACTTC
>TRBJ1-3|14|TRBV15|.|.
CATSSGGTGNTIYF
TGTGCCACCAGCAGTGGGGGAACTGGAAACACCATATATTTT
>TRBJ1-1|13|TRBV7-9|.|.
CASSRQLNTEAFF
TGTGCCAGCAGCAGACAATTGAACACTGAAGCTTTCTTT
>TRBJ1-4|13|TRBV6-1|.|.
CASSETQGEKLFF
TGTGCCAGCAGTGAAACGCAGGGGGAAAAACTGTTTTTT
>TRBJ2-1|16|TRBV6-6|.|.
CASSRQQGFTYNEQFF
TGTGCCAGCAGTCGCCAACAGGGATTCACCTACAATGAGCAGTTCTTC
>TRBJ1-4|15|TRBV7-9|.|.
CASSLDGGTNEKLFF
TGTGCCAGCAGCTTAGATGGGGGAACTAATGAAAAACTGTTTTTT
>TRBJ2-7|14|TRBV21-1|.|.
CASSQTGPTYEQYF
TGTGCCAGCAGCCAAACGGGACCTACCTACGAGCAGTACTTC
>TRBJ2-1|14|TRBV7-9|.|.
CATKRDAAYNEQFF
TGTGCCACCAAGAGGGACGCGGCCTACAATGAGCAGTTCTTC
>TRBJ2-1|14|TRBV11-3|few|TRBD1
CASSLARGFNEQFF
TGTGCCAGCAGCTTAGCCAGGGGGTTCAATGAGCAGTTCTTC
>TRBJ1-1|14|TRBV6-4|many|TRBD1
CASRDRGLNTEAFF
TGTGCCAGCAGGGACAGGGGGCTGAACACTGAAGCTTTCTTT
>TRBJ2-1|13|TRBV9|.|.
CATSTSTYNEQFF
TGTGCCACCTCAACGTCAACGTACAATGAGCAGTTCTTC
>TRBJ1-6|16|TRBV21-1|.|.
CASSSPGQAYNSPLHF
TGTGCCAGCAGCAGTCCTGGACAAGCTTATAATTCACCCCTCCACTTT
>TRBJ1-1|13|TRBV5-1|.|.
CASPEAGDTEAFF
TGCGCCAGTCCCGAGGCAGGTGACACTGAAGCTTTCTTT
>TRBJ2-7|13|TRBV11-2|.|.
CASSLAGGAEQYF
TGTGCCAGCAGCTTAGCTGGTGGAGCCGAGCAGTACTTC
>TRBJ2-7|16|TRBV6-6|.|.
CASSQLIRVGSYEQYF
TGTGCCAGCAGTCAATTGATCCGGGTCGGGTCCTACGAGCAGTACTTC
>TRBJ2-6|20|TRBV4-2|once|TRBD2
CASSQVGISGGASGANVLTF
TGTGCCAGCAGCCAAGTGGGGATTAGCGGGGGGGCCTCTGGGGCCAACGTCCTGACTTTC
>TRBJ2-2|14|TRBV5-1|.|.
CASSLDSNTGELFF
TGCGCCAGCAGCTTGGACAGTAACACCGGGGAGCTGTTTTTT
>TRBJ2-1|11|TRBV19|once|.
CASSDYNEQFF
TGTGCCAGTAGTGACTACAATGAGCAGTTCTTC
>TRBJ1-2|14|TRBV5-1|.|.
CASSLKGTAYGYTF
TGCGCCAGCAGCCTAAAAGGGACGGCCTATGGCTACACCTTC
>TRBJ2-5|15|TRBV7-9|.|.
CASSGENTFQETQYF
TGTGCCAGCAGCGGAGAAAACACCTTCCAAGAGACCCAGTACTTC
>TRBJ2-2|13|TRBV5-1|.|.
CASSPGVSGELFF
TGCGCCAGCAGCCCCGGGGTGTCCGGGGAGCTGTTTTTT
>TRBJ1-1|11|TRBV2|few|.
CASGGATEAFF
TGTGCCAGCGGCGGCGCCACTGAAGCTTTCTTT
>TRBJ2-3|15|TRBV11-2|.|.
CASSPLGGSTDTQYF
TGTGCCAGCAGCCCCCTCGGCGGGAGCACAGATACGCAGTATTTT